Below are 18 T cell receptor beta chains sequenced from a single sample in a study of blood T cells in healthy people across ages (dated by TCRdb to about 2015). The library came from 5' RACE. The instrument was an Illumina HiSeq 2500. A second roughly 7 to 11 cycle PCR used a sample-barcoded 5' primer and a J-beta primer mix. The raw public reads went through TCRdb reprocessing: fastp at Q25, MiXCR clone calling, in-frame beta chains kept. Entries that share a CDR3 protein sequence are merged under the most common genes and DNA. Present in this sample are roughly 1,300,000 distinct CDR3 sequences, approximately 59% of which were seen just once. The ten largest clones capture 5% to 7% of the sample. The sample was blood. The receptors originated from a man between 18 and 35 years old in good health.

This clonotype was recorded many times. This chain joins TRBV27 and TRBJ2-7, with D possibly matching TRBD2 (5 bases). This CDR3 spans 15 amino acids. Trimming stripped 6 bases from V and 3 bases from J, with 18 bases between. Germline V gives CDR1 MNHEY, CDR2 SMNVEV (reference sequence). CDR3 residues: CASRYSGGPIYEQYF. DNA of the CDR3: TGTGCCAGCAGATACAGTGGAGGCCCGATCTACGAGCAGTACTTC.

The chain joins TRBV10-2 to TRBJ1-2; D is ambiguous. This CDR3 region has 15 residues. V lost 0 bases to trimming and J lost 8 bases, with 16 bases between them. Looked up from germline, CDR1 is WSHSY and CDR2 is SAAADI. The CDR3 is CASSESVPGVGGYTF. The CDR3, as DNA: TGCGCCAGCAGTGAGTCGGTTCCGGGTGTGGGGGGCTACACCTTC.

V is TRBV12-3 or TRBV12-4 and J is TRBJ2-5; D unclear. Trimming stripped 6 bases from V and 2 bases from J, with 13 bases between. The CDR3 has 14 amino acids. For the CDR3, the DNA is TGTGCCAGCAGGTCGAGTAGGGAACAAGAGACCCAGTACTTC. This encodes CASRSSREQETQYF.

The rearrangement joins TRBV25-1 to TRBJ1-2; D remains ambiguous. The CDR3 runs to 16 residues. V was trimmed by 2 bases and J by 6 bases, leaving 19 bases between them. The germline gives CDR1 MGHDK, CDR2 SYGVNS. The CDR3, as DNA: TGTGCCAGCAGTGAAGGGGTAGGCCTAGATTCGGATGGCTACACCTTC. This gives the protein CASSEGVGLDSDGYTF.

The chain joins TRBV5-1 to TRBJ2-3; D call uncertain. The V gene lost 3 bases and the J gene lost 1 base, with 18 bases spanning the gap. This CDR3 is built from 17 residues. Germline lookup yields CDR1 SGHRS and CDR2 YFSETQ. The CDR3 is CASSSYPQGIGTDTQYF. The CDR3 DNA sequence: TGCGCCAGCAGCTCCTACCCTCAAGGGATTGGCACAGATACGCAGTATTTT.

V usage is TRBV7-8 and J usage is TRBJ2-7, with D perhaps TRBD1 or TRBD2 (6 bases each). V was shortened by 7 bases and J by 7 bases, with 23 bases between the two germline ends. Germline V lookup: CDR1 SGHVS, CDR2 FQNEAQ. The CDR3 contains 15 residues. The CDR3 protein is CASTGGLPPLNEQYF. Here the CDR3 DNA reads TGTGCCAGCACCGGGGGCCTACCGCCCCTCAATGAGCAGTACTTC. The full variable domain, its missing parts supplied by reference TRBV7-8 and TRBJ2-7, is GAGVSQSPRYKVAKRGQDVALRCDPISGHVSLFWYQQALGQGPEFLTYFQNEAQLDKSGLPSDRFFAERPEGSVSTLKIQRTQQEDSAVYLCASTGGLPPLNEQYFGPGTRLTVT.

This clonotype was observed a handful of times. CDR3 sequence: CASSQERGFTYEQYF. The CDR3 coding sequence is TGTGCCAGCAGCCAGGAACGGGGCTTTACCTACGAGCAGTACTTC. This chain uses TRBV3-1 with TRBJ2-7, with D perhaps being TRBD1 or TRBD2 (5 bases each). Trimming removed 3 bases at V and 2 bases at J, with 14 bases between. Germline assignment: CDR1 LGHDT and CDR2 YNNKEL (reference sequence). This CDR3 comprises 15 residues.

This clonotype appeared a few times. The chain uses TRBV10-3 and TRBJ2-4, with 8 bases fitting TRBD2. The J call is in doubt because the DNA end fits TRBJ2-7 better. CDR1 is ENHRY, CDR2 SYGVKD, per germline. The CDR3 has 13 amino acids. The CDR3 loop reads CAISGGGLYEQYF. The CDR3, as DNA: TGTGCCATCAGTGGCGGGGGGCTTTACGAGCAGTACTTC.

The chain couples TRBV6-2 or TRBV6-3 to TRBJ2-5; the match to TRBD1 covers 9 bases. The CDR3 totals 18 residues. With 0 bases clipped from V and 2 bases from J, the junction kept 10 bases outside the gene matches. CDR1 and CDR2 from the germline V gene are MNHEY and SVGEGT. CDR3 protein: CASSYSIWGQGRQETQYF. Written as DNA, the CDR3 is TGTGCCAGCAGTTACTCGATCTGGGGACAGGGACGGCAAGAGACCCAGTACTTC.

This clonotype was seen more than once but under ten times. CDR3 protein: CASSLDSGETQYF. In nucleotides, the CDR3 is TGTGCCAGCAGCTTGGACTCCGGCGAGACCCAGTACTTC. V usage is TRBV5-5 and J usage is TRBJ2-5; D call uncertain. The CDR3 has 13 amino acids. Germline V gene data show CDR1 as SGHKS and CDR2 as YYEKEE (reference sequence). V was pared by 0 bases and J by 5 bases, with 8 bases between. The full variable domain, in which reference TRBV5-5 and TRBJ2-5 provide the parts outside the CDR3, is DAGVTQSPTHLIKTRGQQVTLRCSPISGHKSVSWYQQVLGQGPQFIFQYYEKEERGRGNFPDRFSARQFPNYSSELNVNALLLGDSALYLCASSLDSGETQYFGPGTRLLVL.

This clonotype was detected a few times. V is TRBV29-1 and J is TRBJ1-4; tentative D call: TRBD1 (6 bases). CDR1 is SQVTM, CDR2 ANQGSEA, per germline. Trimming removed 7 bases from V and 7 bases from J, with 13 bases in between. The CDR3 spans 12 residues. The CDR3 spells CSASRGGEKLFF. As DNA, the CDR3 is TGCAGCGCCTCCAGGGGTGGTGAAAAACTGTTTTTT.

This CDR3 reads CASSQDETGRGSNQPQHF. Here the CDR3 DNA reads TGCGCCAGCAGCCAAGATGAGACAGGCAGGGGGTCGAATCAGCCCCAGCATTTT. V and J are TRBV4-1 and TRBJ1-5; TRBD1 aligns across 7 bases. The CDR3 is made up of 18 amino acids. J lost 4 bases, V lost 0 bases, and 12 bases had no gene match. CDR1 is MGHRA, CDR2 YSYEKL, per germline.

The genes are TRBV6-5 and TRBJ2-1; TRBD2 matches at 8 bases. J was trimmed by 12 bases and V by 6 bases; bases with no gene match: 10. CDR1 and CDR2 from the germline V gene are MNHEY and SVGAGI. The CDR3 runs 13 residues. The chain's CDR3 is CASSRGRRSAQFF. The DNA for the CDR3 is TGTGCCAGCAGCCGCGGGAGGAGGAGCGCGCAGTTCTTC.

This clonotype was detected only a few times. V is TRBV27 and J is TRBJ1-5; 8 positions match TRBD1. The ends lost 5 bases at V and 6 bases at J; junction bases unmatched: 12. Germline-derived CDR1 and CDR2 are MNHEY and SMNVEV (reference sequence). The CDR3 spans 16 residues. The CDR3 DNA follows: TGTGCCAGCAGTCCGGGGGGGAGGACAGGGTTTCAGCCCCAGCATTTT. Amino acid sequence: CASSPGGRTGFQPQHF.

CDR3 nucleotides: TGTGCCAGCAGTTACGTGGGGACTAGCGGGAGGGCTACGGTAGCCGGGGAGCTGTTTTTT. As protein: CASSYVGTSGRATVAGELFF. The chain is built from TRBV6-5 and TRBJ2-2; 16 bases are a match to TRBD2. The CDR3 contains 20 residues. Per germline, CDR1 MNHEY and CDR2 SVGAGI. Losses at the gene ends were 2 bases for V and 6 bases for J; bases not matched to a gene: 12.

The sample holds one count of this clonotype. The CDR3 bases are TGTGCCAGCAGCCAGAACAACATGGGTGAGTTCTTC. Protein sequence: CASSQNNMGEFF. The V call is TRBV4-2, the J call TRBJ2-1; no definite D call. V was cut by 3 bases and J by 14 bases, with 14 bases left in between. The CDR3 covers 12 residues. Germline lookup yields CDR1 LGHNA and CDR2 YNFKEQ.

The genes are TRBV2 and TRBJ2-1, with TRBD2 matching over 8 bases. The CDR3 totals 14 residues. Trimming cost V 4 bases and J 6 bases; bases outside gene matches: 5. Germline V gene data show CDR1 as SNHLY and CDR2 as FYNNEI. CDR3: CASSVRGLGNEQFF. Written as DNA, the CDR3 is TGTGCCAGCAGTGTGCGGGGACTAGGCAATGAGCAGTTCTTC.

The chain has TRBV4-3 and TRBJ2-7; D is perhaps TRBD2 (6 bases). V was shortened by 1 base and J by 0 bases, with 13 bases between the two germline ends. Per the germline V gene, CDR1 is LGHNA and CDR2 is YSLEER. The CDR3 is 16 residues long. CDR3 sequence reads: CASSQVPGDSSYEQYF. CDR3 coding DNA: TGCGCCAGCAGCCAAGTCCCGGGGGATTCCTCCTACGAGCAGTACTTC.